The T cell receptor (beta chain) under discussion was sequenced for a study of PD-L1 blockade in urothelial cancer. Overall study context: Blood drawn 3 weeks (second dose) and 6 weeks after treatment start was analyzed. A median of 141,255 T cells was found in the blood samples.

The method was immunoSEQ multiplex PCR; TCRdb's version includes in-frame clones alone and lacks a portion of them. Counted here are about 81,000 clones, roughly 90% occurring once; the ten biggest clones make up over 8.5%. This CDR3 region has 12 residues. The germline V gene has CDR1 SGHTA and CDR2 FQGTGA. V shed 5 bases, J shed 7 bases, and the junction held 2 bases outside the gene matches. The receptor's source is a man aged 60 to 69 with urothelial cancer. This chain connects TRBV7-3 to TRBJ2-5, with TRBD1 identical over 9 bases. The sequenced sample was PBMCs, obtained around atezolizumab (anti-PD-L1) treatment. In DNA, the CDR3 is TGTGCCAGCAGCGAGGACAGGGGGACCCAGTACTTC. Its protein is CASSEDRGTQYF.